A few counts support the clone carrying this T cell receptor (beta chain). Antigen unknown. The unexposed donors gave CD4+ T cells in about 2011-2019, prior to COVID-19. After about ten days of culture, CD4+ T cells were isolated. Cells permitting, SARS-CoV-2 S/N and four cold-coronavirus spikes were tested on unexposed-donor CD4+ T cells. Each well had about 2.1 million PBMCs in approximately 5.1% human AB serum with IL-2. The sample is drawn from a study of CD4 T cells in relation to SARS-CoV-2 and coronaviruses. About the research overall: The negative reference was HIV-1 Nef peptide pool or peptide-free culture. Points from the study as a whole: Roughly 69% of donors had memory CD4+ clonotypes crossrecognizing SARS-CoV-2 and common cold coronavirus spike.

Profiling relied on immunoSEQ multiplex PCR, and the TCRdb table lists in-frame clones only, not all of them. In the table there are around 18,000 clones, 70% to 85% of which are singletons. This TCR was sampled from a human donor in good health. The sample consisted of CD4+ T cells from PBMCs, cultured in vitro.

The CDR3, as DNA: TGTGCCTGGAGGGCGTCCTCTGGGGCCAACGTCCTGACTTTC. Protein product: CAWRASSGANVLTF. The chain has TRBV30 and TRBJ2-6; no definite D call. Germline values: CDR1 GTSNPN, CDR2 SVGIG (reference sequence). The CDR3 runs to 14 residues. Trimming removed 3 bases from V and 0 bases from J, with 6 bases in between. The full variable domain, its missing parts supplied by reference TRBV30 and TRBJ2-6, is SQTIHQWPATLVQPVGSPLSLECTVEGTSNPNLYWYRQAAGRGLQLLFYSVGIGQISSEVPQNLSASRPQDRQFILSSKKLLLSDSGFYLCAWRASSGANVLTFGAGSRLTVL.